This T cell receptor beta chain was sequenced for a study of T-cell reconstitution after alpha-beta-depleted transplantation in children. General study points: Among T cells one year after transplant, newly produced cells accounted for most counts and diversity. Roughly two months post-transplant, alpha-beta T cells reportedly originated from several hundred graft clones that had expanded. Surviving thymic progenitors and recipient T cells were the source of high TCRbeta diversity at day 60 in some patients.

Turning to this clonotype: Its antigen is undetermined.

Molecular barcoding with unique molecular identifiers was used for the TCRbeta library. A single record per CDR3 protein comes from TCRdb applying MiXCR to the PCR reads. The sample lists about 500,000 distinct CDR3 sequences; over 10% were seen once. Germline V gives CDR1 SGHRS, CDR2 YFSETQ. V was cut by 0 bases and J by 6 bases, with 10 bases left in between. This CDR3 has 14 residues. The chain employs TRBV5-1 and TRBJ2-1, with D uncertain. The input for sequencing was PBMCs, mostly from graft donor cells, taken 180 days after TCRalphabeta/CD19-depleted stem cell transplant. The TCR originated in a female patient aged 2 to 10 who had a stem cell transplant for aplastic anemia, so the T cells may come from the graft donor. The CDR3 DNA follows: TGCGCCAGCAGCTTGGTTGGCGCGCGCAATGAGCAGTTCTTC. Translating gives CASSLVGARNEQFF.